The TCR beta chain under discussion was sequenced for a study of blood T cell repertoires in COVID-19. Background on the study: Some COVID-19 samples were acute and others convalescent; all came from the United States, Italy and Spain.

Authors' processing steps: Estimated nucleated cell counts came from reference gene primer amplification. Sequenced by immunoSEQ multiplex PCR; TCRdb stores in-frame clones only, minus some. For V, J and clone size, that table is used; D and trimming come from the DNA. The sample consists of some 220,000 clones, just under 85% of them appearing once. The material sequenced was peripheral blood. The receptor was isolated from a man aged 50-60 years with acute or convalescent COVID-19.

The DNA for the CDR3 is TGCGCCAGCAGCCCCGACGCGGGGCACAATCAGCCCCAGCATTTT. Its translation is CASSPDAGHNQPQHF. The genes are TRBV5-1 and TRBJ1-5, with D perhaps matching TRBD1 (5 bases). The V and J ends lost 4 bases and 3 bases respectively, with 14 bases between them. CDR1 and CDR2 (germline): SGHRS, YFSETQ. This CDR3 region has 15 residues. The full variable domain, rest sourced from reference TRBV5-1 and TRBJ1-5, is KAGVTQTPRYLIKTRGQQVTLSCSPISGHRSVSWYQQTPGQGLQFLFEYFSETQRNKGNFPGRFSGRQFSNSRSEMNVSTLELGDSALYLCASSPDAGHNQPQHFGDGTRLSIL.